This T cell receptor (beta chain) was observed in a study of PD-1 blockade in classical Hodgkin lymphoma. This CDR3 is 15 amino acids long. CDR1 is MDHEN and CDR2 is SYDVKM in the germline V gene. Trimming pared 7 bases from V and 0 bases from J, leaving 10 bases between. The data were produced by immunoSEQ multiplex PCR, yet TCRdb's version contains in-frame clones alone and is incomplete. The sample lists 90,000 to 120,000 clones, about 88% occurring once. Study-wide results and caveats: Diminished baseline TCR diversity has been reported in newly diagnosed patients relative to healthy donors.

As concerns this clone: Antigen specificity is unknown.

All patients experienced relapse after autologous stem cell transplantation, and brentuximab vedotin exposure was variable. The clonotype comes from a human donor with classical Hodgkin lymphoma. The source material was peripheral blood mononuclear cells (PBMCs), sampled before the second cycle of nivolumab. The chain couples TRBV28 to TRBJ2-6, with D possibly called TRBD1 or TRBD2 (5 bases each). The CDR3 here is CASNPGSSGANVLTF. The CDR3 DNA follows: TGTGCCAGCAATCCAGGGAGCTCTGGGGCCAACGTCCTGACTTTC.